This TCR beta chain comes out of a study of post-analysis software for immune sequencing data. Study-wide findings and caveats: Five TRBV segments, including TRBV5-6, TRBV5-1 and TRBV20-1, were more frequent in patients than controls.

The CDR3 covers 12 residues. Trimming took 5 bases from V and 9 from J, leaving 14 bases between them. Germline-derived CDR1 and CDR2 are SGHKS and YYEKEE (reference sequence). Presence of unique molecular identifiers characterized the TCR beta cDNA libraries. T cells numbering about 0.95 to 11 million gave rise to 400,000 to 550,000 cDNA molecules. TCRdb itself ran the PCR reads through MiXCR, one entry per CDR3 protein. The sample lists about 820,000 distinct CDR3 sequences; approximately 53% were seen once. As for this clonotype: The antigen is unknown.

The genes are TRBV5-5 and TRBJ1-1; D might be TRBD1 (5 bases). This receptor was identified in a girl under 18 with multiple sclerosis. Input material: blood. CDR3 protein: CASSFTTGKAFF. The CDR3 bases are TGTGCCAGCAGTTTTACAACAGGAAAAGCTTTCTTT.